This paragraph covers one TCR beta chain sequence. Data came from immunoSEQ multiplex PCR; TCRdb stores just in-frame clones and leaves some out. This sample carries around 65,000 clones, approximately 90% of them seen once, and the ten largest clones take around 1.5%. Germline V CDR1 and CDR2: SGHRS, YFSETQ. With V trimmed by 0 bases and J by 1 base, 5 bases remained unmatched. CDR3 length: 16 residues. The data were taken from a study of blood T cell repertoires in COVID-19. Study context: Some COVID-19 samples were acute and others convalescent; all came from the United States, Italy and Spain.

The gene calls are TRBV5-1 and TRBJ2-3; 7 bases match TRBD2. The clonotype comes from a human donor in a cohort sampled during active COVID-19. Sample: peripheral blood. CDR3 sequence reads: CASSLGVAGGTDTQYF. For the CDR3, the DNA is TGCGCCAGCAGCTTGGGGGTAGCGGGCGGCACAGATACGCAGTATTTT.